The following is a T cell receptor (beta chain) sequence with its context. The CDR3 is 16 residues long. CDR1 and CDR2 (germline): MGHRA, YSYEKL. With V trimmed by 2 bases and J by 0 bases, 4 bases remained unmatched. The record originates from a study of T cell changes during pregnancy in multiple sclerosis. Using immunoSEQ multiplex PCR, the repertoire was profiled, and TCRdb retains in-frame clones only, with some absent. The data hold about 21,000 clones, with around 93% observed a single time. This TCR came from a female donor with multiple sclerosis, enrolled in a pregnancy study. Material: CD4+ T cells from peripheral blood mononuclear cells, obtained in the third trimester of pregnancy. V and J are TRBV4-1 and TRBJ1-1; 9 nucleotides line up with TRBD1. The CDR3 region has the DNA TGCGCCAGCAGCCAACCTCGACAGGGGGTGAACACTGAAGCTTTCTTT. This encodes CASSQPRQGVNTEAFF.